This entry lists 10 T cell receptor beta chains sequenced from one sample in a study of blood T cell repertoires in COVID-19. The data were produced by immunoSEQ multiplex PCR, yet TCRdb's version contains in-frame clones alone and is incomplete. The sample shows more than 95,000 clones, 90% of them seen only once. The sequenced sample consisted of peripheral blood. All receptors come from a man in his fifties or sixties with acute or convalescent COVID-19.

This clone showed up just a few times. The genes are TRBV19 and TRBJ1-2, with 8 bases fitting TRBD1. Germline CDR1 LNHDA, CDR2 SQIVND (reference sequence). Trimming removed 6 bases from V and 3 bases from J; junction bases left unmatched: 12. CDR3 size: 16 residues. The CDR3 loop is CASSRTGLVWDYGYTF. DNA for the CDR3: TGTGCCAGTAGCCGGACAGGGCTGGTTTGGGACTATGGCTACACCTTC.

The chain combines TRBV3-1 (or the pseudogene TRBV3-2) with TRBJ1-4; no reliable D call. The V end lost 4 bases, the J end lost 8 bases, and 17 bases lay between the germline ends. This CDR3 is 15 amino acids long. The V gene's germline CDR1 is LGHDT and CDR2 YNNKEL (reference sequence). This CDR3 reads CASSPAGRDGEKLFF. The CDR3 region has the DNA TGTGCCAGCAGCCCCGCGGGGAGGGATGGGGAAAAACTGTTTTTT.

This chain uses TRBV6-5 with TRBJ2-1; 9 bases line up with TRBD2. The CDR3 has 15 amino acids. The germline V gene has CDR1 MNHEY and CDR2 SVGAGI. With 6 bases clipped from V and 1 base from J, the junction kept 4 bases outside the gene matches. CDR3 region: CASRSGGTSYNEQFF. The CDR3 DNA is TGTGCCAGCAGGAGCGGGGGGACATCCTACAATGAGCAGTTCTTC.

The chain is built from TRBV7-8 and TRBJ1-2; 8 nucleotides agree with TRBD1. With V trimmed by 5 bases and J by 8 bases, 7 bases remained unmatched. CDR3 length equals 13 residues. The germline gives CDR1 SGHVS, CDR2 FQNEAQ. DNA for the CDR3: TGTGCCAGCAGCATATCGACAGGGGTGGGCTACACCTTC. It specifies CASSISTGVGYTF.

This rearrangement joins TRBV28 to TRBJ1-5; weak D call: TRBD1 (5 bases). The V gene lost 7 bases and the J gene lost 4 bases, with 14 bases spanning the gap. Looked up from germline, CDR1 is MDHEN and CDR2 is SYDVKM. CDR3 size: 14 residues. DNA of the CDR3: TGTGCCAGCAATACACACGGGGGGAATCAGCCCCAGCATTTT. Amino acids: CASNTHGGNQPQHF.

The chain employs TRBV25-1 and TRBJ1-1; D uncertain. CDR3 length: 14 residues. The V end was cut by 3 bases, the J end by 5 bases, with 13 bases between. Germline loops: CDR1 MGHDK, CDR2 SYGVNS. The DNA of the CDR3 is TGTGCCAGCAGTGACCCTGGAAGGGAGACTGAAGCTTTCTTT. This sequence encodes CASSDPGRETEAFF.

The J gene is TRBJ2-4, the V gene TRBV4-1; 15 bases agree with TRBD2. The CDR3 length is 22 residues. CDR1 is MGHRA and CDR2 is YSYEKL in the germline V gene. Trimming removed 3 bases from V and 1 base from J; junction bases left unmatched: 16. CDR3 residues: CASSHPLLGLAGGEWAKNIQYF. The CDR3 nucleotides are TGCGCCAGCAGCCACCCCCTACTAGGACTAGCGGGGGGGGAGTGGGCCAAAAACATTCAGTACTTC.

This rearrangement joins TRBV7-8 to TRBJ2-1, with 8 bases matching TRBD2. Unmatched junction bases numbered 3, after V lost 4 bases and J lost 7 bases. Germline values: CDR1 SGHVS, CDR2 FQNEAQ. This CDR3 has 13 residues. This CDR3 reads CASSSERGNEQFF. CDR3 sequence (DNA): TGTGCCAGCAGCTCAGAGCGGGGGAATGAGCAGTTCTTC.

This sequence joins TRBV12-3 or TRBV12-4 and TRBJ1-2; D not certain. V was pared by 6 bases and J by 6 bases, with 14 bases between. There are 13 residues in the CDR3. The CDR3 bases are TGTGCCAGCAGGAACTCCTCCTTCCATGGCTACACCTTC. Translated, it gives CASRNSSFHGYTF.

This chain links TRBV6-5 with TRBJ1-4, with TRBD1 identical over 10 bases. The trim removed 8 bases at V and 6 bases at J, leaving 3 bases unmatched. Germline lookup yields CDR1 MNHEY and CDR2 SVGAGI. The CDR3 is made up of 13 amino acids. As DNA, the CDR3 is TGTGCCAGCCGGGGACAGGGGTATGAAAAACTGTTTTTT. It specifies CASRGQGYEKLFF.